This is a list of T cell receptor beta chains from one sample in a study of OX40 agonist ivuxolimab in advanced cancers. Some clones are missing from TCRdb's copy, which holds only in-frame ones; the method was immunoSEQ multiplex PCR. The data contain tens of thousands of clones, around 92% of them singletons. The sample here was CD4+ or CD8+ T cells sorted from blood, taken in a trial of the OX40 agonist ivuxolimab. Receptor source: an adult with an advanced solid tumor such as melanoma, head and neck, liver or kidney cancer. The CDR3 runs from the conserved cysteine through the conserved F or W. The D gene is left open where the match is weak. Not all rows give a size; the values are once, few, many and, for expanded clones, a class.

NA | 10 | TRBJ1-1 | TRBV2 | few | TGTGCCAGCAGTGATGCAGCCTTCTATTTT | CASSDAAFYF
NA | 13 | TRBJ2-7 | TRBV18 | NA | TGTGCCAGCTCACCCCCCTATACCCCCGAGCAGTACTTC | CASSPPYTPEQYF
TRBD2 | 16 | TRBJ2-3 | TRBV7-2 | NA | TGTGCCAGCAGCGTATCTAGCGGGAGTTTCTCAGATACGCAGTATTTT | CASSVSSGSFSDTQYF
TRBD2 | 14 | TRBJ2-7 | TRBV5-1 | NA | TGCGCCAGCAGCCATAGGGACTACTCCTACGAGCAGTACTTC | CASSHRDYSYEQYF
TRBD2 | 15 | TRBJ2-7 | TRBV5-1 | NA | TGCGCCAGCAGCTCAGCCGGGACTAGCAACTACGAGCAGTACTTC | CASSSAGTSNYEQYF
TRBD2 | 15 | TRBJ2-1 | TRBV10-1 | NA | TGCGCCAGCAGTGAGTCTAGCGGGACCTACAATGAGCAGTTCTTC | CASSESSGTYNEQFF
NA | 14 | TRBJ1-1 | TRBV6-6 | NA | TGTGCCAGCAGTTACTCGAGTGGGAGCACTGAAGCTTTCTTT | CASSYSSGSTEAFF
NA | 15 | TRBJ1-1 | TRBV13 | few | TGTGCCAGCAGCTCAATAGGACCGGGAGGTAATGAAGCTTTCTTT | CASSSIGPGGNEAFF
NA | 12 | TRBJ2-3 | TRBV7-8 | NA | TGTGCCAGCAGCTTAGGAGTTGATACGCAGTATTTT | CASSLGVDTQYF
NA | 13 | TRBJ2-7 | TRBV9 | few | TGTGCCAGCAGCCCCTCGGGTTCCTACGAGCAGTACTTC | CASSPSGSYEQYF
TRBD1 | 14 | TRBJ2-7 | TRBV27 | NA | TGTGCCAGCAGAAACAGGGGCAACGACTACGAGCAGTACTTC | CASRNRGNDYEQYF
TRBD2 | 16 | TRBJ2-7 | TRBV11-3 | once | TGTGCCAGCAGCTTAGGAGGGACTAGCGGGATCCCCGAGCAGTACTTC | CASSLGGTSGIPEQYF
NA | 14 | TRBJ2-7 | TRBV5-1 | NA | TGCGCCAGCAGGGGCACAGGGCATGGGCTCGAGCAGTACTTC | CASRGTGHGLEQYF
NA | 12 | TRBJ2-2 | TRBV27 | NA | TGTGCCAGCAGTTTCATAGCCGGGGAGCTGTTTTTT | CASSFIAGELFF
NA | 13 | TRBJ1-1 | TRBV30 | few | TGTGCCTACCTGCCACAGGGGAACACTGAAGCTTTCTTT | CAYLPQGNTEAFF
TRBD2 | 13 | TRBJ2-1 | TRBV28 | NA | TGTGCCAGCCGGCGGGGGGCGAGTAATGAGCAGTTCTTC | CASRRGASNEQFF
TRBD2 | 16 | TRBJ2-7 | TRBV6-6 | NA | TGTGCCAGCAGTTACTTTCGGGGGGTAGGTACCTACGAGCAGTACTTC | CASSYFRGVGTYEQYF
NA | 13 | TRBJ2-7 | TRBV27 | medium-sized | TGTGCCAGCAGTTTGGTCACAGGCTACGAGCAGTACTTC | CASSLVTGYEQYF
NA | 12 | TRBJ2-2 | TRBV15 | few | TGTGCCACCAGCAGAGCGGGAGGGGAGCTGTTTTTT | CATSRAGGELFF
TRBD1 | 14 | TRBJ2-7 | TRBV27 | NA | TGTGCCAGCAGCCTCCTGGGACAGGGGCACGAGCAGTACTTC | CASSLLGQGHEQYF
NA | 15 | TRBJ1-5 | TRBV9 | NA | TGTGCCAGCAGCGTAACGGGTTATAGCAATCAGCCCCAGCATTTT | CASSVTGYSNQPQHF
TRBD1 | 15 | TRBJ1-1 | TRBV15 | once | TGTGCCACCAGCAGCGCGGGACAGGCCCCCCCCGAAGCTTTCTTT | CATSSAGQAPPEAFF